This is a list of T cell receptor beta chains from one sample in a study of blood T cell repertoires in COVID-19. Assay: immunoSEQ multiplex PCR; the TCRdb copy retains only in-frame clones and omits some. The table lists 200,000 to 250,000 clones, 83% of them singletons, with approximately 5% in the top ten. The sample consisted of PBMCs or T cells enriched from blood (not recorded which). These receptors were obtained from a woman aged 50 to 60 who had been exposed to COVID-19. Each CDR3 is given with its conserved first and last residue.

length | V | CDR3
14 | TRBV7-9 | CASSLGQVKNEQFF
17 | TRBV4-3 | CASSQDPKGSGANVLTF
13 | TRBV4-3 | CASSQEGEDGYTF
15 | TRBV4-2 | CASSLGEAGEETQYF
13 | TRBV12-5 | CASGLRTEETQYF
13 | TRBV25-1 | CASSVGVFYGYTF
13 | TRBV10-2 | CAAEDRGKDGYTF
13 | TRBV3-1/TRBV3-2 | CASSPRGQNGYTF
16 | TRBV7-2 | CASSLNAGGYTDTQYF
18 | TRBV30 | CAWSPVLTSGGAGETQYF
14 | TRBV18 | CASSLQSGTAEQYF
13 | TRBV3-1/TRBV3-2 | CASSLGAGYGYTF
15 | TRBV9 | CASSYGQGVNYGYTF
12 | TRBV7-9 | CASSQSADTQYF
14 | TRBV7-2 | CASSSSIAGGVQFF
13 | TRBV5-4 | CASSPSARGTQYF
14 | TRBV12-5 | CASGLGGDFYEQYF
13 | TRBV2 | CASSARANQPQHF
15 | TRBV30 | CAWSVTRQGAYEQYF
13 | TRBV9 | CASSVVSYTEAFF
15 | TRBV6-5 | CASTYLGDSNQPQHF
14 | TRBV5-5 | CASSLVAGLEEAFF
15 | TRBV2 | CASSGTDRGNQPQHF
15 | TRBV4-1 | CASSPLTGHQETQYF
14 | TRBV6-2/TRBV6-3 | CASSVDRPNQPQHF
15 | TRBV3-1/TRBV3-2 | CASSVLAGGRGSQYF